Following are 3 T cell receptor beta chains from one sample sequenced in a study of T-cell memory formation after mild COVID-19. TCRdb itself ran the 5' RACE reads through MiXCR, one entry per CDR3 protein. Of under 450,000 distinct CDR3 sequences listed, about 15% are singletons. Sequencing was done on a sample of PBMCs or a T cell subset sorted from them (not recorded which). These receptors were taken from a man between 18 and 29 years old who had mild COVID-19 (a few samples of this study predate the infection). Cell type and time point are not known.

This clonotype was counted only a few times. The genes are TRBV15 and TRBJ1-6, with a possible D match to TRBD1 (5 bases). V lost 10 bases and J lost 9, with 13 bases in between. CDR1 and CDR2 (germline): LNHNV, YYDKDF (reference sequence). The CDR3 sequence is 12 residues long. CDR3: CASQGNGSPLHF. CDR3 DNA sequence: TGTGCCAGCCAGGGTAACGGTTCACCCCTCCACTTT.

For this clonotype: This may be a read error, as it is one base from a much larger clone. Since no conserved phenylalanine or tryptophan closes the CDR3, a read error is the likely cause. The chain combines TRBV7-9 with TRBJ2-7; 8 bases line up with TRBD2. V lost 8 bases and J lost 6; bases outside the gene matches: 9. The V gene's germline CDR1 is SEHNR and CDR2 FQNEAQ (reference sequence). The length of the CDR3 is 13 residues. The CDR3 loop reads CASAPAGVGEQYL. In DNA form, the CDR3 reads TGTGCCAGCGCCCCAGCGGGGGTCGGCGAGCAGTACTTA.

This clonotype was observed a few times. The CDR3 is CASSYRVIAGELFF. In nucleotides, the CDR3 is TGTGCCAGCAGTTACAGGGTTATAGCCGGGGAGCTGTTTTTT. The chain is built from TRBV6-2 or TRBV6-3 and TRBJ2-2; D remains ambiguous. Germline CDR1 and CDR2: MNHEY and SVGEGT. The CDR3 spans 14 residues. V was shortened by 2 bases and J by 6 bases, with 10 bases between the two germline ends.